These 9 T cell receptor beta chains originate from one sample sequenced in a study of blood T cell repertoires in COVID-19. This table comes from immunoSEQ multiplex PCR, and its TCRdb copy is limited to in-frame clones, with some not included. Here the sample spans more than 85,000 clones, about 91% being singletons. The sequencing sample was made of peripheral blood. These receptors all come from a man aged 18 to 29 with acute or convalescent COVID-19.

V and J are TRBV12-5 and TRBJ2-1; 10 nucleotides line up with TRBD2. The CDR3 is 16 residues long. The germline V gene encodes CDR1 LGHNT and CDR2 FRNRAP. Trimming cost V 2 bases and J 8 bases; bases outside gene matches: 9. In DNA, the CDR3 is TGTGCTAGTGGTTTGACCCCTAGCGGGAGTTTATATGAGCAGTTCTTC. Its translation: CASGLTPSGSLYEQFF.

This clone has a single count. This chain links TRBV24-1 with TRBJ2-1; perhaps TRBD1 as D (5 bases). This CDR3 contains 20 residues. Trimming shortened V by 6 bases and J by 4 bases, and 30 bases separated the two germline ends. Germline V CDR1 and CDR2: KGHDR, SFDVKD. CDR3 protein: CATSPTLGPARITRYNEQFF. CDR3 coding DNA: TGTGCCACCAGTCCGACCTTGGGGCCCGCTAGGATAACTCGATACAATGAGCAGTTCTTC.

The CDR3, as DNA: TGTGCCAGTATTGCAGGGTTCAATAGCAATCAGCCCCAGCATTTT. Amino acids: CASIAGFNSNQPQHF. The chain is built from TRBV19 and TRBJ1-5, with a weak D call TRBD1 (5 bases). The germline V gene encodes CDR1 LNHDA and CDR2 SQIVND (reference sequence). Trimming took off 7 bases at V and 0 bases at J, with 13 bases between the two ends. The CDR3 length is 15 residues.

The rearrangement links TRBV5-1 to TRBJ2-3, with 12 bases aligning to TRBD1. Trimming cost V 3 bases and J 6 bases; bases outside gene matches: 5. The CDR3 runs 15 residues. Germline loops: CDR1 SGHRS, CDR2 YFSETQ. CDR3 nucleotide sequence: TGCGCCAGCAGCTCCGGGACAGGGGGCGGGGATACGCAGTATTTT. This encodes CASSSGTGGGDTQYF.

The genes are TRBV7-8 and TRBJ2-7; a possible D gene is TRBD1 (6 bases). The V gene lost 0 bases and the J gene lost 4 bases, with 13 bases spanning the gap. The CDR3 runs 15 residues. Germline V gene sequence: CDR1 SGHVS, CDR2 FQNEAQ. This chain's CDR3 is CASSLAPGERYEQYF. As DNA, the CDR3 is TGTGCCAGCAGCTTAGCGCCAGGGGAGAGGTACGAGCAGTACTTC.

The rearrangement uses TRBV9 and TRBJ2-2; 10 nucleotides agree with TRBD2. Germline CDR1 reads SGDLS; CDR2 reads YYNGEE. The CDR3 has 15 amino acids. Trimming took 4 bases from V and 6 from J; bases not matched to a gene: 6. The CDR3 region has the DNA TGTGCCAGCAGCATAAGCGGGAGGGTGGCCGGGGAGCTGTTTTTT. Protein sequence: CASSISGRVAGELFF.

The chain combines TRBV14 with TRBJ1-5; perhaps TRBD1 as D (5 bases). Germline values: CDR1 SGHDN, CDR2 FVKESK. V was trimmed by 1 base and J by 7 bases, leaving 14 bases between them. The CDR3 runs 15 residues. CDR3: CASSQATGPGQPQHF. CDR3 DNA: TGTGCCAGCAGCCAAGCAACTGGGCCAGGGCAGCCCCAGCATTTT.

The chain joins TRBV4-2 to TRBJ2-5; 8 bases match TRBD2. The CDR3 loop spans 14 amino acids. From germline, CDR1 is LGHNA and CDR2 YNFKEQ. V was pared by 4 bases and J by 3 bases, with 4 bases of the junction left unmatched. For the CDR3, the DNA is TGTGCCAGCAGCCCGGGGGGGGGCGAAGAGACCCAGTACTTC. Protein product: CASSPGGGEETQYF.

This clone occurred once. CDR3 bases: TGTGCCAGCAGTACTAAGGGGGCAGATGTGTACGAGCAGTTCTTC. It translates to CASSTKGADVYEQFF. The V call is TRBV5-4, the J call TRBJ2-1; 7 bases agree with TRBD1. The CDR3 runs to 15 residues. Germline V gene data show CDR1 as SGHNT and CDR2 as YYREEE (reference sequence). J was trimmed by 10 bases and V by 5 bases; bases with no gene match: 15. The variable domain in full, completed from reference TRBV5-4 and TRBJ2-1, reads ETGVTQSPTHLIKTRGQQVTLRCSSQSGHNTVSWYQQALGQGPQFIFQYYREEENGRGNFPPRFSGLQFPNYSSELNVNALELDDSALYLCASSTKGADVYEQFFGPGTRLTVL.